This TCR beta chain was observed in a study of T cells in Graves' hyperthyroidism and ophthalmopathy. Findings and limits, study-wide: In validation, the model predicted ophthalmopathy. These predictions came a median roughly six months before onset. Most expanded thyroid clonotypes above 0.001 recurred in blood.

Germline V gene lookup returns CDR1 SGHTA and CDR2 FQGNSA. The V end was cut by 5 bases, the J end by 9 bases, with 8 bases between. The CDR3 is 12 residues long. Notes on this clonotype: The antigen is unknown.

Uncontrolled infection, other autoimmune disease, pregnancy and lactation each barred patients from inclusion. Amplification targeted TCR beta CDR3 regions from RNA transcripts. Carried out on the TCR CDR3, a first-round RT-PCR used the HTBI primer set. A single record per CDR3 protein comes from TCRdb applying MiXCR to the multiplex PCR reads. The top ten hold around 19% of the sample, which has 540,000 or so distinct CDR3 sequences, under 60% seen once. The chain combines TRBV7-2 with TRBJ1-6; D is undetermined. Sequences were obtained from peripheral blood or thyroid tissue (not recorded which). The sequence was obtained from an adult woman with Graves' disease, either hyperthyroidism or ophthalmopathy (not recorded which). The CDR3 nucleotides are TGTGCCAGCAGCCTGGACCCTTCACCCCTCCACTTT. Its translation is CASSLDPSPLHF. The entire variable domain, with the rest obtained from reference TRBV7-2 and TRBJ1-6, is as follows: GAGVSQSPSNKVTEKGKDVELRCDPISGHTALYWYRQSLGQGLEFLIYFQGNSAPDKSGLPSDRFSAERTGGSVSTLTIQRTQQEDSAVYLCASSLDPSPLHFGNGTRLTVT.